These 24 T cell receptor beta chains share one sample of origin, sequenced in a study of early T cells in non-severe SARS-CoV-2 infection. TCRdb used MiXCR to reprocess the 5' RACE reads, holding one entry per CDR3 protein. The repertoire consists of 45,000 to 60,000 distinct CDR3 sequences, with less than 11% occurring once and the leading ten covering around 4.3%. The sample comprised whole blood. These receptors originate from an adult who was a healthcare worker with PCR-confirmed SARS-CoV-2 infection or an uninfected control (not recorded which).

This clonotype appeared many times. The chain recombines TRBV5-6 with TRBJ2-7, with unresolved D. Germline assignment: CDR1 SGHDT and CDR2 YYEEEE. CDR3 length equals 14 residues. V was pared by 4 bases and J by 4 bases, with 15 bases between. Here the CDR3 reads CASSRDTAAYEQYF. CDR3 sequence (DNA): TGTGCCAGCAGCAGAGACACGGCTGCGTACGAGCAGTACTTC.

This clonotype was found a few times. In nucleotides, the CDR3 is TGCAGCGTTACGACAGGGGAGAATGAGCAGTTCTTC. This gives the protein CSVTTGENEQFF. The V call is TRBV29-1, the J call TRBJ2-1, with 8 bases matching TRBD1. The V segment lost 5 bases and the J segment 7 bases; nucleotides outside the gene matches: 4. CDR3 length: 12 residues. Germline lookup yields CDR1 SQVTM and CDR2 ANQGSEA.

This clonotype was detected ten times or more. The chain has TRBV20-1 and TRBJ2-7, with D unclear. Looked up from germline, CDR1 is DFQATT and CDR2 is SNEGSKA (reference sequence). CDR3 length: 13 residues. Trimming left V 0 bases short and J 3 bases short, with 9 bases between. In DNA, the CDR3 is TGCAGTGCTAGAGATCCGGCTTTCTACGAGCAGTACTTC. It specifies CSARDPAFYEQYF.

V and J are TRBV4-3 and TRBJ2-1; 11 positions match TRBD2. V was clipped by 0 bases and J by 3 bases; unmatched bases: 7. The CDR3 has 18 amino acids. The germline V gene encodes CDR1 LGHNA and CDR2 YSLEER. CDR3 in DNA: TGCGCCAGCAGCCAAGATACTAGCGGGGGAGATATCTACAATGAGCAGTTCTTC. It encodes CASSQDTSGGDIYNEQFF.

The chain has TRBV4-3 and TRBJ2-1, with D possibly being TRBD2 (5 bases). Between the trimmed V and J ends, which lost 1 base and 0 bases, there was a span of 10 bases. The CDR3 has 16 residues. Per the germline V gene, CDR1 is LGHNA and CDR2 is YSLEER. This CDR3 is CASSQGIGLSYNEQFF. The CDR3 DNA reads TGCGCCAGCAGCCAAGGGATAGGACTCTCCTACAATGAGCAGTTCTTC.

This clonotype was counted ten times or more. The chain joins TRBV7-2 to TRBJ2-5; D might be TRBD1 (5 bases). V was pared by 6 bases and J by 1 base, with 12 bases between. CDR1 and CDR2 (germline): SGHTA, FQGNSA. This CDR3 comprises 14 residues. CDR3 nucleotides: TGTGCCAGCAGAGAACAGGCCTCCCAAGAGACCCAGTACTTC. It translates to CASREQASQETQYF. The complete variable domain, with remaining parts taken from reference TRBV7-2 and TRBJ2-5, reads GAGVSQSPSNKVTEKGKDVELRCDPISGHTALYWYRQSLGQGLEFLIYFQGNSAPDKSGLPSDRFSAERTGGSVSTLTIQRTQQEDSAVYLCASREQASQETQYFGPGTRLLVL.

The table lists this clonotype with a few counts. In DNA, the CDR3 is TGCAGCGTTGAAATAGGGCAGGGCGGGGAGACCCAGTACTTC. Protein sequence: CSVEIGQGGETQYF. This sequence joins TRBV29-1 and TRBJ2-5, with D perhaps given as TRBD1 or TRBD2 (5 bases each). The CDR3 sequence is 14 residues long. V was pared by 2 bases and J by 5 bases, with 15 bases between. Germline V gene sequence: CDR1 SQVTM, CDR2 ANQGSEA.

In this sample, this clonotype turned up many times. The chain is built from TRBV12-5 and TRBJ2-7; 7 bases fit TRBD1. Germline CDR1 and CDR2: LGHNT and FRNRAP. J lost 1 base, V lost 1 base, and 10 bases had no gene match. The CDR3 consists of 17 residues. The CDR3 nucleotides read TGTGCTAGTGGTTTGGCCCCGGACAGGCTCTATTCCTACGAGCAGTACTTC. Translated: CASGLAPDRLYSYEQYF.

The J gene is TRBJ1-3, the V gene TRBV21-1. TRBV21-1 is an annotated pseudogene. The CDR3 runs to 16 residues. The CDR3 nucleotides are TGTGCCAGCAGCAAAGTATACCAGCTCTCTGGAAACACCATATATTTT. As protein: CASSKVYQLSGNTIYF.

The chain is built from TRBV9 and TRBJ2-7; 7 bases fit TRBD1. V was pared by 4 bases and J by 9 bases, with 10 bases of the junction left unmatched. Germline CDR1 is SGDLS and CDR2 is YYNGEE. The CDR3 runs 13 residues. This chain's CDR3 is CASSPEGTGVQYF. The DNA for the CDR3 is TGTGCCAGCAGCCCCGAGGGCACAGGGGTGCAGTACTTC.

CDR3 sequence: CATSDSGTGESDTQYF. The CDR3 region has the DNA TGTGCCACCAGTGATTCCGGGACAGGGGAGTCAGATACGCAGTATTTT. This rearrangement joins TRBV24-1 to TRBJ2-3; 10 nucleotides agree with TRBD1. The CDR3 runs to 16 residues. Germline V CDR1 and CDR2: KGHDR, SFDVKD. Unmatched junction bases numbered 5, after V lost 2 bases and J lost 4 bases.

This clonotype was detected many times. The V and J genes are TRBV10-3 and TRBJ2-7, with TRBD2 matching 13 bases. V gave up 6 bases and J gave up 4 bases; unmatched junction bases: 9. Germline assignment: CDR1 ENHRY and CDR2 SYGVKD. The CDR3 loop spans 16 amino acids. The CDR3 coding sequence is TGTGCCATCAGCTCAGGGACTAGCGGGAACGTTTACGAGCAGTACTTC. As protein: CAISSGTSGNVYEQYF.

This clonotype has a handful of counts. This chain links TRBV20-1 with TRBJ1-1, with a possible D match to TRBD1 (5 bases). Germline CDR1 DFQATT, CDR2 SNEGSKA (reference sequence). Trimming pared 3 bases from V and 4 bases from J, leaving 9 bases between. The CDR3 has 12 residues. CDR3 residues: CSASGGGTEAFF. The DNA of the CDR3 is TGCAGTGCTAGTGGGGGTGGCACTGAAGCTTTCTTT.

This clonotype was counted at least ten times. The chain links TRBV29-1 to TRBJ2-2, with TRBD2 matching 8 bases. The V and J ends lost 3 bases and 7 bases, in that order; junction bases with no gene match: 4. The CDR3 loop spans 13 amino acids. Germline V CDR1 and CDR2: SQVTM, ANQGSEA. For the CDR3, the DNA is TGCAGCGTTGACGGTCTAGCGGGCGGGGAGCTGTTTTTT. Amino acid sequence: CSVDGLAGGELFF.

Regarding this clonotype: A single base separates this from a much larger clone, so it may be a read error. The chain couples TRBV14 to TRBJ2-3; D is unresolved. CDR3 length: 15 amino acids. Per the germline V gene, CDR1 is SGHDN and CDR2 is FVKESK. The CDR3 region has the DNA TGTGCCAGAAGCCAAGAAAGACTGGCTGCAGATACGCAGTATTTT. This encodes CARSQERLAADTQYF.

J is TRBJ2-1 and V is TRBV7-3; TRBD2 might be the D (6 bases). This CDR3 has 14 amino acids. Germline CDR1 and CDR2: SGHTA and FQGTGA. The V end was cut by 4 bases, the J end by 3 bases, with 10 bases between. The DNA of the CDR3 is TGTGCCAGCAGCTCAACTAGCAGCTACAATGAGCAGTTCTTC. Translating it yields CASSSTSSYNEQFF.

The rearrangement joins TRBV7-2 to TRBJ2-1; D unresolved. Looked up from germline, CDR1 is SGHTA and CDR2 is FQGNSA. Trimming removed 2 bases from V and 10 bases from J, with 12 bases in between. This CDR3 comprises 13 residues. The CDR3 reads CASSLTPRAEQFF. CDR3 nucleotides: TGTGCCAGCAGCTTAACACCCCGGGCCGAGCAGTTCTTC.

This clonotype was counted at least ten times. The chain joins TRBV6-2 or TRBV6-3 to TRBJ2-3; possibly TRBD1 for D (6 bases). Trimming pared 0 bases from V and 6 bases from J, leaving 13 bases between. The CDR3 covers 15 residues. Germline-derived CDR1 and CDR2 are MNHEY and SVGEGT. CDR3 sequence: CASSYSNPGADTQYF. The CDR3 bases are TGTGCCAGCAGTTACTCGAACCCAGGGGCCGATACGCAGTATTTT.

The V call is TRBV11-3, the J call TRBJ2-6; a possible D gene is TRBD1 (5 bases). V was trimmed by 1 base and J by 9 bases, leaving 13 bases between them. CDR1 SGHNT and CDR2 YENEEA come from the germline V gene. The CDR3 has 15 residues. CDR3 in amino acids: CASSLGVQGGNVLTF. The CDR3 bases are TGTGCCAGCAGCTTAGGCGTCCAGGGCGGCAACGTCCTGACTTTC.

V usage is TRBV7-2 and J usage is TRBJ2-1; the match to TRBD1 covers 7 bases. Germline trimming cut 3 bases from V and 6 bases from J; bases unmatched to any gene: 8. CDR3 size: 15 residues. Germline V gene sequence: CDR1 SGHTA, CDR2 FQGNSA. CDR3 DNA: TGTGCCAGCAGCTTTCGACAGGGCCCTCGCAATGAGCAGTTCTTC. It specifies CASSFRQGPRNEQFF.

This clonotype appeared many times. This chain uses TRBV24-1 with TRBJ2-5; a possible D gene is TRBD1 (6 bases). Germline-derived CDR1 and CDR2 are KGHDR and SFDVKD. The CDR3 length is 14 residues. Deletions cut 3 bases from V and 4 bases from J, with 11 bases between. CDR3 amino acids: CATSDPRTAETQYF. Here the CDR3 DNA reads TGTGCCACCAGTGATCCAAGGACAGCAGAGACCCAGTACTTC.

In this sample, this clonotype turned up many times. The chain uses TRBV7-2 and TRBJ2-5, with 7 positions matching TRBD2. The ends lost 0 bases at V and 7 bases at J; junction bases unmatched: 11. The V gene's germline CDR1 is SGHTA and CDR2 FQGNSA. This CDR3 is 16 amino acids long. The CDR3 here is CASSLAPGPSGGTQYF. The CDR3 nucleotides read TGTGCCAGCAGCTTAGCGCCAGGGCCATCGGGGGGGACCCAGTACTTC.

Ten or more counts support this clonotype. V gene TRBV7-2 combines with J gene TRBJ2-5, with D unresolved. Germline-derived CDR1 and CDR2 are SGHTA and FQGNSA. The CDR3 length is 14 residues. V was cut by 5 bases and J by 0 bases, with 10 bases left in between. The CDR3 sequence: CASSRLRDQETQYF. The CDR3 DNA follows: TGTGCCAGCAGCCGACTTAGAGACCAAGAGACCCAGTACTTC.

This clonotype came up many times. The rearrangement joins TRBV18 to TRBJ2-3; D unclear. CDR3 size: 12 residues. Germline assignment: CDR1 KGHSH and CDR2 LQKENI. V lost 0 bases and J 7 bases, leaving 5 bases between the germline ends. CDR3 DNA: TGTGCCAGCTCACCACCGGCGTATACGCAGTATTTT. Protein: CASSPPAYTQYF.